The 20 T cell receptor beta chains below all came from one sample that was sequenced in a study of T cells after yellow fever vaccination. TCRdb itself ran the 5' RACE reads through MiXCR, one entry per CDR3 protein. The sample consists of some 300,000 distinct CDR3 sequences, approximately 10% of them appearing once. The source was CD4+ T cells sorted from PBMCs, collected 5 days after the yellow fever booster vaccination. These receptors all stem from a man younger than 30 who received the YFV17D yellow fever vaccine.

This clonotype was detected only a few times. This CDR3 is CAISEGTTPRLNTGELFF. CDR3 coding DNA: TGTGCCATCAGTGAAGGGACTACTCCAAGACTGAACACCGGGGAGCTGTTTTTT. This chain joins TRBV10-3 and TRBJ2-2, with 7 bases that match TRBD2. Trimming cost V 3 bases and J 1 base; bases outside gene matches: 11. Germline assignment: CDR1 ENHRY and CDR2 SYGVKD. The length of the CDR3 is 18 residues.

The chain is built from TRBV19 and TRBJ1-1, with D uncertain. The CDR3 is 14 amino acids. Deletions cut 9 bases from V and 0 bases from J, with 14 bases between. Germline V gene sequence: CDR1 LNHDA, CDR2 SQIVND (reference sequence). CDR3 amino acids: CASSRTFLNTEAFF. CDR3 sequence (DNA): TGTGCCAGCAGCAGAACATTCTTGAACACTGAAGCTTTCTTT.

In this sample, this clonotype turned up a few times. The V call is TRBV6-6, the J call TRBJ2-7; 12 bases match TRBD2. This CDR3 region has 16 residues. J was trimmed by 3 bases and V by 2 bases; bases with no gene match: 5. Germline V gene lookup returns CDR1 MNHNY and CDR2 SVGAGI (reference sequence). The CDR3 is CASSYPSGGGYYEQYF. The CDR3 nucleotides are TGTGCCAGCAGTTACCCTAGCGGGGGGGGTTACTACGAGCAGTACTTC.

This clonotype was seen a few times. This chain joins TRBV4-1 and TRBJ2-1; D is uncertain. Trimming took 2 bases from V and 3 from J, leaving 5 bases between them. This CDR3 is built from 13 residues. CDR1 and CDR2 from the germline V gene are MGHRA and YSYEKL. The CDR3 sequence is CASSQPNYNEQFF. DNA of the CDR3: TGCGCCAGCAGCCAACCCAACTACAATGAGCAGTTCTTC.

This clonotype was found a few times. This chain links TRBV7-3 with TRBJ2-1, with 12 bases aligning to TRBD1. The CDR3 contains 16 residues. V was pared by 5 bases and J by 3 bases, with 5 bases of the junction left unmatched. Germline CDR1 reads SGHTA; CDR2 reads FQGTGA. CDR3 bases: TGTGCCAGCAGCCCGCGGGACAGGGGGCTCTACAATGAGCAGTTCTTC. Translating it yields CASSPRDRGLYNEQFF. Complete variable domain (other parts from reference TRBV7-3 and TRBJ2-1): GAGVSQTPSNKVTEKGKYVELRCDPISGHTALYWYRQSLGQGPEFLIYFQGTGAADDSGLPNDRFFAVRPEGSVSTLKIQRTERGDSAVYLCASSPRDRGLYNEQFFGPGTRLTVL.

This clonotype was seen more than once but under ten times. CDR3 sequence reads: CSARENAGTTGEQYF. CDR3 in DNA: TGCAGTGCTAGAGAAAACGCGGGGACTACTGGCGAGCAGTACTTC. The J gene is TRBJ2-7, the V gene TRBV20-1; the match to TRBD2 covers 7 bases. The length of the CDR3 is 15 residues. Germline lookup yields CDR1 DFQATT and CDR2 SNEGSKA (reference sequence). V lost 0 bases and J lost 6; bases outside the gene matches: 11.

The V gene is TRBV7-2, the J gene TRBJ2-5; D remains ambiguous. V was trimmed by 4 bases and J by 7 bases, leaving 7 bases between them. Germline CDR1 reads SGHTA; CDR2 reads FQGNSA. The CDR3 spans 11 residues. The CDR3 spells CASSSSATQYF. As DNA, the CDR3 is TGTGCCAGCAGCTCCTCTGCGACCCAGTACTTC.

CDR3 nucleotides: TGCAGCGTTGGGCTCACTAGCGGGGGCCCTTGGTACTTC. Protein: CSVGLTSGGPWYF. The J gene is TRBJ2-7, the V gene TRBV29-1, with 11 bases identical to TRBD2. J was trimmed by 12 bases and V by 4 bases; bases with no gene match: 11. This CDR3 has 13 residues. The V gene's germline CDR1 is SQVTM and CDR2 ANQGSEA.

This clonotype came up many times. V is TRBV7-9 and J is TRBJ2-2; TRBD2 might be the D (5 bases). This CDR3 comprises 13 residues. V lost 5 bases and J lost 7, with 11 bases in between. Germline loops: CDR1 SEHNR, CDR2 FQNEAQ (reference sequence). CDR3 protein: CASSAREYGELFF. The CDR3, as DNA: TGTGCCAGCAGCGCCCGGGAATACGGGGAGCTGTTTTTT.

CDR3 amino acids: CASSRDINYGYTF. The DNA for the CDR3 is TGCGCCAGCAGCCGGGACATTAACTATGGCTACACCTTC. The gene calls are TRBV5-1 and TRBJ1-2; perhaps TRBD1 as D (6 bases). Trimming removed 4 bases from V and 1 base from J, with 8 bases in between. Germline CDR1 and CDR2: SGHRS and YFSETQ. This CDR3 contains 13 residues.

This clonotype has only a few counts. The V and J genes are TRBV21-1 and TRBJ2-3; the listed D gene, TRBD2, was not tested against the DNA. TRBV21-1 is a pseudogene locus. This CDR3 spans 15 amino acids. The CDR3 is CASSKVGGGGPRVSF. The CDR3 coding sequence is TGTGCCAGCAGCAAAGTTGGCGGCGGGGGGCCGCGAGTTTCTTTT.

In this sample, this clonotype turned up many times. The rearrangement uses TRBV3-1 and TRBJ2-2; D is ambiguous. The CDR3 is made up of 14 amino acids. Between the trimmed V and J ends, which lost 1 base and 6 bases, there was a span of 9 bases. Germline V lookup: CDR1 LGHDT, CDR2 YNNKEL (reference sequence). Written as DNA, the CDR3 is TGTGCCAGCAGCCAAGCTAGAGCAGCCGGGGAGCTGTTTTTT. Residues: CASSQARAAGELFF.

This clonotype was picked up a small number of times. The rearrangement joins TRBV19 to TRBJ2-1; 12 nucleotides align to TRBD2. Looked up from germline, CDR1 is LNHDA and CDR2 is SQIVND (reference sequence). The CDR3 spans 15 residues. The trim removed 6 bases at V and 8 bases at J, leaving 8 bases unmatched. CDR3 region: CASSGLAGLRYEQFF. The CDR3 DNA sequence: TGTGCCAGTAGCGGACTAGCGGGGCTCAGGTATGAGCAGTTCTTC. The full variable domain, its missing parts supplied by reference TRBV19 and TRBJ2-1, is DGGITQSPKYLFRKEGQNVTLSCEQNLNHDAMYWYRQDPGQGLRLIYYSQIVNDFQKGDIAEGYSVSREKKESFPLTVTSAQKNPTAFYLCASSGLAGLRYEQFFGPGTRLTVL.

This chain uses TRBV5-5 with TRBJ2-5; D gene unclear. From germline, CDR1 is SGHKS and CDR2 YYEKEE (reference sequence). With 1 base removed from V and 5 bases from J, the gap between germline ends came to 15 bases. This CDR3 spans 15 amino acids. The CDR3 reads CASSLIALQWETQYF. CDR3 in DNA: TGTGCCAGCAGCTTGATCGCCCTTCAGTGGGAGACCCAGTACTTC.

This sequence joins TRBV19 and TRBJ1-5; D remains unclear. The V and J ends lost 10 bases and 6 bases respectively, with 13 bases between them. In germline, CDR1 is LNHDA, CDR2 SQIVND (reference sequence). This CDR3 is built from 12 residues. The CDR3 region is CATGRFGQPQHF. The CDR3 DNA reads as TGTGCCACTGGACGATTCGGTCAGCCCCAGCATTTT. Based on the CDR3 plus reference TRBV19 and TRBJ1-5, the full variable domain is DGGITQSPKYLFRKEGQNVTLSCEQNLNHDAMYWYRQDPGQGLRLIYYSQIVNDFQKGDIAEGYSVSREKKESFPLTVTSAQKNPTAFYLCATGRFGQPQHFGDGTRLSIL.

This clonotype was detected a few times. V is TRBV29-1 and J is TRBJ1-1; TRBD1 is a possible D gene (5 bases). The CDR3 runs 13 residues. V was pared by 4 bases and J by 6 bases, with 15 bases between. From germline, CDR1 is SQVTM and CDR2 ANQGSEA. The CDR3 bases are TGCAGCGTTGCCTCACAGGTTGTCGCTGAAGCTTTCTTT. Its translation is CSVASQVVAEAFF.

The table lists this clonotype with many counts. The chain joins TRBV12-3 or TRBV12-4 to TRBJ2-1; tentatively, D is TRBD1 (5 bases). This CDR3 contains 14 residues. Trimming took off 5 bases at V and 7 bases at J, with 15 bases between the two ends. CDR3 region: CASSLPQGRNEQFF. CDR3 DNA sequence: TGTGCCAGCAGTCTCCCGCAGGGTCGAAATGAGCAGTTCTTC.

This clonotype was observed a few times. J is TRBJ2-2 and V is TRBV5-5, with 9 bases that match TRBD1. Trimming at V came to 3 bases and at J to 3 bases, leaving 6 bases not matched to a gene. The CDR3 contains 16 residues. Per germline, CDR1 SGHKS and CDR2 YYEKEE (reference sequence). The CDR3 coding sequence is TGTGCCAGCAGCTCGTTGGGACAGGGAGACACCGGGGAGCTGTTTTTT. It codes for CASSSLGQGDTGELFF.

A few counts support this clonotype. The chain joins TRBV18 to TRBJ2-7; D is unclear. Germline V lookup: CDR1 KGHSH, CDR2 LQKENI. The CDR3 contains 13 residues. Trimming removed 2 bases from V and 6 bases from J, with 11 bases in between. The CDR3 loop is CASSPREDGEQYF. The CDR3 DNA reads TGTGCCAGCTCACCAAGAGAGGACGGCGAGCAGTACTTC.

This clonotype came up many times. This chain links TRBV11-1 with TRBJ2-7; TRBD1 matches at 8 bases. CDR3 size: 15 residues. The V gene's germline CDR1 is SGHAT and CDR2 FQDESV (reference sequence). V lost 5 bases and J lost 3; bases outside the gene matches: 9. As DNA, the CDR3 is TGTGCCAGCAGCCGTGGACAGGGACCTTACTACGAGCAGTACTTC. This sequence encodes CASSRGQGPYYEQYF.